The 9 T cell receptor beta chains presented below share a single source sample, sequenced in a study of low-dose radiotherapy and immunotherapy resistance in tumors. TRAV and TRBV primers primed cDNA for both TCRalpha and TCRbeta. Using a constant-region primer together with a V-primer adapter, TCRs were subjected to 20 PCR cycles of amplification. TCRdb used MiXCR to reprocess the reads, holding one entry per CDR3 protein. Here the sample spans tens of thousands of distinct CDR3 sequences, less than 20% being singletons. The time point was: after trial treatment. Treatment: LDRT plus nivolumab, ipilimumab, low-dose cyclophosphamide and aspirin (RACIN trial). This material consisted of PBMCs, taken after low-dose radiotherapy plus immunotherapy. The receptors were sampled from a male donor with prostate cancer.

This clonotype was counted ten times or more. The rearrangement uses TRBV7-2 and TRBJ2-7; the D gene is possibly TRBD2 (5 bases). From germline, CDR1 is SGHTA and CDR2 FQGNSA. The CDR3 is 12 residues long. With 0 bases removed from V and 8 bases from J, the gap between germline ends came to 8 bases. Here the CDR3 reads CASSLAGEQQYF. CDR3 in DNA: TGTGCCAGCAGCTTAGCGGGAGAACAGCAGTACTTC.

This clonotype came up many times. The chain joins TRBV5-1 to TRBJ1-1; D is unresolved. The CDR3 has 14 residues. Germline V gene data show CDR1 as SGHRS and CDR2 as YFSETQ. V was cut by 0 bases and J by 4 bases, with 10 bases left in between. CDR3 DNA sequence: TGCGCCAGCAGCTTGGACGGGAGTCTCACTGAAGCTTTCTTT. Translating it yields CASSLDGSLTEAFF.

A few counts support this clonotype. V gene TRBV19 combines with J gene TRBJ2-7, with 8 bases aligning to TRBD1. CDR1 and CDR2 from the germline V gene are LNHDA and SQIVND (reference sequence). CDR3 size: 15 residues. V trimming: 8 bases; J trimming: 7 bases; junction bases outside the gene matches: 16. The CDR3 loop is CASGGQGRGRREQYF. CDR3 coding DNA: TGTGCCAGTGGAGGACAGGGTAGAGGCAGGCGGGAGCAGTACTTC.

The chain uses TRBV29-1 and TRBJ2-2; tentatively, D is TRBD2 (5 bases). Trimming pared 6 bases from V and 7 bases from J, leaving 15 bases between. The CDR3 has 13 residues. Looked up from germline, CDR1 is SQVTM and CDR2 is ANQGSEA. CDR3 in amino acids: CSVGEPWGGELFF. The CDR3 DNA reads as TGCAGCGTCGGGGAACCCTGGGGCGGGGAGCTGTTTTTT.

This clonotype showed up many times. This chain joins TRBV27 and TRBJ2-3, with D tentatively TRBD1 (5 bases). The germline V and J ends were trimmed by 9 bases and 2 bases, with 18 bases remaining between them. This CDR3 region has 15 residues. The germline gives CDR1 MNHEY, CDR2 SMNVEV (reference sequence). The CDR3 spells CASRIEGVPTDTQYF. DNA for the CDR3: TGTGCCAGTAGAATCGAAGGGGTACCCACAGATACGCAGTATTTT.

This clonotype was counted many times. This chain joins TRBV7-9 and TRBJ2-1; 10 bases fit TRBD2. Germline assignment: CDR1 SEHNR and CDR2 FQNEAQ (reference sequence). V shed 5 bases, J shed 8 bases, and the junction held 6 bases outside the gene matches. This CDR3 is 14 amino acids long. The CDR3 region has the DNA TGTGCCAGCAGCCACCTAGCGGGAGCATATGAGCAGTTCTTC. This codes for CASSHLAGAYEQFF.

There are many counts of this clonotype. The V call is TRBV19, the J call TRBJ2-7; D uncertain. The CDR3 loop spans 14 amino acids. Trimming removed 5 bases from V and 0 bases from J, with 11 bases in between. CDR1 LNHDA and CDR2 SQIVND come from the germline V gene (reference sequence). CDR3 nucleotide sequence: TGTGCCAGTAGTTTCGCTAGGAGCTCCTACGAGCAGTACTTC. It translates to CASSFARSSYEQYF.

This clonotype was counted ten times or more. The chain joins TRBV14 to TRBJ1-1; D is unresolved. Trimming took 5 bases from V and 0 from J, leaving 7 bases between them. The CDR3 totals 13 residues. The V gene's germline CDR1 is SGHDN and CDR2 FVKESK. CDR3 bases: TGTGCCAGCAGCGCGTGGATGAACACTGAAGCTTTCTTT. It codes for CASSAWMNTEAFF.

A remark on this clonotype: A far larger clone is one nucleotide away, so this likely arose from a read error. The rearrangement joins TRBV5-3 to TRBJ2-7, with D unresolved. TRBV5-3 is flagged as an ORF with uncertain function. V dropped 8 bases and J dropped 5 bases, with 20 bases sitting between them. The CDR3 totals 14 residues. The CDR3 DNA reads TGTGCCAGCAGCCCATCTCCGACTCGGGACGAGCAGTACTTC. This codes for CASSPSPTRDEQYF.